This T cell receptor (beta chain) was identified during a study of shared clonotypes between healthy human individuals. General observations from the study: Tissues were not sampled, only blood, and their repertoires likely differ.

For this clone: Its cognate antigen is unknown.

The CDR3 runs to 13 residues. The V gene lost 5 bases and the J gene lost 7 bases, with 15 bases spanning the gap. CDR1 is SQVTM, CDR2 ANQGSEA, per germline. Only CD45RO-negative cells positively selected for CCR7 counted as naive CD8 cells, so terminally differentiated effector memory CD45RA+ cells were excluded. Recent vaccinations or acute infections were absent in the healthy HIV-negative adult donors. Caucasian adults living in Nashville, Tennessee, provided all samples. An assay was performed, and its level was deep. TCRdb keeps only in-frame clones here, not all; method: immunoSEQ multiplex PCR. The sample shows about 550,000 clones, about 95% of them seen only once.

The sequenced material came from naive CD8+ T cells sorted from blood. The TCR originated in a woman aged 30 to 39 in good health. This rearrangement joins TRBV29-1 to TRBJ2-1, with D perhaps matching TRBD1 or TRBD2 (5 bases each). The CDR3 loop is CSVPLRGDNEQFF. The CDR3 DNA reads TGCAGCGTTCCCTTACGAGGGGATAATGAGCAGTTCTTC.